This passage covers 9 T cell receptor beta chains from one sample sequenced in a study of cytomegalovirus exposure and HLA in healthy donors. 60 Vbeta and 13 Jbeta primers were used in PCR. Repertoires were generated with immunoSEQ multiplex PCR, while TCRdb's copy carries only in-frame clones and drops some. The data show about 35,000 clones, roughly 78% seen once. The material sequenced was PBMCs. Receptors originate from a male donor in good health and CMV-seronegative.

This clone was counted a few times. V and J are TRBV7-9 and TRBJ2-5, with 7 bases fitting TRBD1. The junction had 6 bases not matched to a gene; V was cut back by 3 bases and J by 5 bases. CDR3 length: 14 residues. CDR1 and CDR2 (germline): SEHNR, FQNEAQ (reference sequence). For the CDR3, the DNA is TGTGCCAGCAGCTTTCCGACAGGGTTTGAGACCCAGTACTTC. Translated, it gives CASSFPTGFETQYF.

The rearrangement uses TRBV18 and TRBJ1-2, with 7 bases lining up with TRBD1. This CDR3 is 15 amino acids long. Looked up from germline, CDR1 is KGHSH and CDR2 is LQKENI. Trimming at V came to 1 base and at J to 3 bases, leaving 5 bases not matched to a gene. The CDR3 region is CASSPQSTGDYGYTF. CDR3 nucleotides: TGTGCCAGCTCACCACAGAGCACAGGGGACTATGGCTACACCTTC. Filled out from reference TRBV18 and TRBJ1-2, the complete variable domain reads NAGVMQNPRHLVRRRGQEARLRCSPMKGHSHVYWYRQLPEEGLKFMVYLQKENIIDESGMPKERFSAEFPKEGPSILRIQQVVRGDSAAYFCASSPQSTGDYGYTFGSGTRLTVV.

The V and J genes are TRBV6-4 and TRBJ1-4, with D hard to call. The CDR3 consists of 16 residues. The V gene's germline CDR1 is MRHNA and CDR2 SNTAGT. V shed 2 bases and J shed 0 bases, with 10 bases lying between them. CDR3 nucleotides: TGTGCCAGCAGTGACGTTAAAAATGCAACTAATGAAAAACTGTTTTTT. Translating gives CASSDVKNATNEKLFF.

A single count supports this clone. This sequence joins TRBV6-6 and TRBJ2-1, with D hard to call. The V end lost 4 bases, the J end lost 6 bases, and 7 bases lay between the germline ends. The CDR3 covers 12 residues. CDR1 and CDR2 from the germline V gene are MNHNY and SVGAGI (reference sequence). CDR3 nucleotides: TGTGCCAGCAGTTGGTCCGGCAATGAGCAGTTCTTC. Translation gives CASSWSGNEQFF.

The sample holds a few counts of this clone. DNA for the CDR3: TGCGCCAGCAGCTTGGGGGACACCTCTAATGAAAAACTGTTTTTT. The encoded protein is CASSLGDTSNEKLFF. The V gene is TRBV5-1, the J gene TRBJ1-4, with a possible D match to TRBD1 (6 bases). Trimming took 0 bases from V and 3 from J, leaving 9 bases between them. The germline CDR1 and CDR2 sequences are SGHRS and YFSETQ. The CDR3 is 15 residues long.

V is TRBV25-1 and J is TRBJ1-2; 7 bases align to TRBD1. Trimming at V came to 6 bases and at J to 7 bases, leaving 8 bases not matched to a gene. CDR3 length equals 13 residues. Germline CDR1 MGHDK, CDR2 SYGVNS. Here the CDR3 reads CASSQTGKVGYTF. The DNA of the CDR3 is TGTGCCAGCAGCCAGACAGGGAAGGTTGGCTACACCTTC.

The chain combines TRBV6-5 with TRBJ1-6; no clear D. Germline lookup yields CDR1 MNHEY and CDR2 SVGAGI. V lost 0 bases, J lost 9 bases, and 15 bases lay in between. There are 16 residues in the CDR3. CDR3 residues: CASSYSNGVRSSPLHF. The CDR3 nucleotides read TGTGCCAGCAGTTACTCGAACGGGGTTAGGAGTTCACCCCTCCACTTT.

CDR3 DNA: TGTGCCAGCAGCTTCGGGGGACAGGGAGGGGTCTACGAGCAGTACTTC. Translation gives CASSFGGQGGVYEQYF. V is TRBV5-4 and J is TRBJ2-7; 9 nucleotides align to TRBD1. Germline trimming cut 2 bases from V and 3 bases from J; bases unmatched to any gene: 9. The CDR3 runs 16 residues. Germline lookup yields CDR1 SGHNT and CDR2 YYREEE (reference sequence).

The gene calls are TRBV5-8 and TRBJ2-7; weak D call: TRBD2 (5 bases). Per the germline V gene, CDR1 is SGHTS and CDR2 is YDEGEE. The CDR3 runs to 12 residues. V lost 1 base to trimming and J lost 6 bases, with 8 bases between them. This CDR3 reads CASSLTGFEQYF. The CDR3 DNA is TGTGCCAGCAGCTTGACGGGGTTCGAGCAGTACTTC.